The 2 T cell receptor beta chains presented below share a single source sample, sequenced in a study of long-term antiretroviral therapy in people with HIV. With survey level as its setting, the immunoSEQ assay was v3.0. Profiling relied on immunoSEQ multiplex PCR, and the TCRdb table lists in-frame clones only, not all of them. The sample contains tens of thousands of clones, over 85% of which appear only once. The sequences come from unsorted PBMCs, collected roughly 6.3 years after starting antiretroviral therapy. The receptors stem from a middle-aged woman with HIV.

The chain recombines TRBV4-3 with TRBJ1-4; 8 bases fit TRBD1. The germline CDR1 and CDR2 sequences are LGHNA and YSLEER. V was pared by 0 bases and J by 6 bases, with 3 bases of the junction left unmatched. The CDR3 loop spans 15 amino acids. The CDR3 here is CASSQEQGGDEKLFF. As DNA, the CDR3 is TGCGCCAGCAGCCAAGAACAGGGGGGGGATGAAAAACTGTTTTTT.

V is TRBV6-1 and J is TRBJ2-1, with TRBD1 matching 8 bases. The length of the CDR3 is 12 residues. The V segment lost 6 bases and the J segment 7 bases; nucleotides outside the gene matches: 2. The germline CDR1 and CDR2 sequences are MNHNS and SASEGT. The CDR3 nucleotides read TGTGCCAGCAGGGACAGGGTGAATGAGCAGTTCTTC. Encoded protein: CASRDRVNEQFF.